This T cell receptor beta chain originates from a study of T cell repertoires in cytomegalovirus infection. As for the study in general: Both CMV infection and a matching HLA type were indicated by public TCR beta signatures.

CDR1 and CDR2 from the germline V gene are MNHEY and SMNVEV (reference sequence). This CDR3 comprises 13 residues. V lost 3 bases to trimming and J lost 10 bases, with 10 bases between them. Each CDR3 protein gets one entry after TCRdb re-called the reads with MiXCR. The table records about 770,000 distinct CDR3 sequences, 25% to 35% of them present only once. On this clonotype: The antigen remains undetermined.

V gene TRBV27 combines with J gene TRBJ1-6; D may be TRBD1 (5 bases). This sample comprised cultured CD8+ T cells from PBMCs, obtained from culture after CMV antigen stimulation. The source is a human donor in good health (CMV status not recorded). Some clones in this sample may be carry-over from other donors' samples. CDR3 residues: CASSFWGSSPLHF. In nucleotides, the CDR3 is TGTGCCAGCAGTTTTTGGGGGTCCTCACCCCTCCACTTT.